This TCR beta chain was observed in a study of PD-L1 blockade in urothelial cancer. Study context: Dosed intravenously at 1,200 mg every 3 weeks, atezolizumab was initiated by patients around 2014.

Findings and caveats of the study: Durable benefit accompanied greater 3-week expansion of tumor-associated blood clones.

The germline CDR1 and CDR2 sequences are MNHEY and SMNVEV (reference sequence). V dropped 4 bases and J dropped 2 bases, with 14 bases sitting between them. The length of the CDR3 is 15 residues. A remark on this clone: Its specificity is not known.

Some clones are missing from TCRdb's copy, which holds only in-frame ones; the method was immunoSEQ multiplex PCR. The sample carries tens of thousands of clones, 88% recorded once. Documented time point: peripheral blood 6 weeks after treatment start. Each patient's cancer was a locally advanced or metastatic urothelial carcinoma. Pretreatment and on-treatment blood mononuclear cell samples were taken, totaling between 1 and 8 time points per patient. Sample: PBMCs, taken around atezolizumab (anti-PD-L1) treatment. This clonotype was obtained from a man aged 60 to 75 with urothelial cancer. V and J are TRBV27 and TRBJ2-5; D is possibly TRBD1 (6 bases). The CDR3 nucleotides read TGTGCCAGCAGTTCAAGGCTGGACAGACAAGAGACCCAGTACTTC. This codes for CASSSRLDRQETQYF.